This paragraph reports one T cell receptor beta chain. TCRdb keeps only in-frame clones here, not all; method: immunoSEQ multiplex PCR. This table has under 85,000 clones, 81% appearing once. The entry originates in a study of OX40 agonist ivuxolimab in advanced cancers. Per germline, CDR1 MNHNS and CDR2 SASEGT. The CDR3 consists of 14 residues. Trimming pared 2 bases from V and 4 bases from J, leaving 9 bases between. Specimen: CD4+ or CD8+ T cells sorted from blood, collected in a trial of the OX40 agonist ivuxolimab. V usage is TRBV6-1 and J usage is TRBJ1-5, with D possibly being TRBD1 (5 bases). The clonotype was recovered from an adult with an advanced solid tumor such as melanoma, head and neck, liver or kidney cancer. CDR3 in DNA: TGTGCCAGCAGTGAAAGAGGGACGAATCAGCCCCAGCATTTT. It is translated as CASSERGTNQPQHF.